This T cell receptor beta chain is drawn from a study of siplizumab effects on memory and regulatory T cells. The assay was immunoSEQ multiplex PCR, and TCRdb's table has in-frame clones only and misses some. The sample yields tens of thousands of clones, less than 95% seen once. V lost 0 bases and J 5 bases, leaving 21 bases between the germline ends. The CDR3 length is 17 residues. From germline, CDR1 is SGHRS and CDR2 YFSETQ. The chain uses TRBV5-1 and TRBJ2-7; D perhaps matches TRBD1 (6 bases). This TCR came from a human donor in good health. Sample: CD8+ T cells sorted from blood. CDR3 protein: CASSLGLQGTLQNEQYF. The CDR3 nucleotides read TGCGCCAGCAGCTTGGGCCTCCAGGGGACCCTACAGAACGAGCAGTACTTC.